The rows below give T cell receptor beta chains drawn from one sample of a study of control samples from healthy donors and cancer patients. The assay was immunoSEQ multiplex PCR, and TCRdb's table has in-frame clones only and misses some. The data hold about 110,000 clones, with about 80% observed a single time. The sequencing sample was made of blood. These TCRs come from a man between 18 and 35 years old in good health. Each CDR3 is given with its conserved first and last residue. A D gene is named only where the DNA matches it firmly. Clone size, where shown, is once, few, many, or a class for clones that have expanded.

>NA|NA|TRBJ2-1|TRBV3-1/TRBV3-2
CASSQSPGTHNEQFF
TGTGCCAGCAGCCAATCCCCGGGGACCCACAATGAGCAGTTCTTC
>NA|NA|TRBJ1-2|TRBV15
CATSRGLKGYGYTF
TGTGCCACCAGCAGAGGCCTCAAAGGATATGGCTACACCTTC
>NA|NA|TRBJ1-4|TRBV30
CAWSTPRGMEEKLFF
TGTGCCTGGAGTACCCCTCGGGGGATGGAAGAAAAACTGTTTTTT
>NA|NA|TRBJ1-6|TRBV6-6
CASNVDRSNNSPLHF
TGTGCCAGCAACGTTGACAGGAGTAATAATTCACCCCTCCACTTT
>few|NA|TRBJ1-6|TRBV30
CAWELSRNSPLHF
TGTGCCTGGGAGCTTAGCAGGAATTCACCCCTCCACTTT
>NA|TRBD1|TRBJ2-4|TRBV4-1
CASSQVGQAGNIQYF
TGCGCCAGCAGCCAGGTGGGACAGGCTGGAAACATTCAGTACTTC
>NA|NA|TRBJ1-4|TRBV6-6
CASSLRRDEKLFF
TGTGCCAGCAGTTTAAGGAGGGACGAAAAACTGTTTTTT
>NA|NA|TRBJ2-3|TRBV11-2
CASSLGRGWTPMQYF
TGTGCCAGCAGCTTGGGGCGGGGCTGGACTCCCATGCAGTATTTT
>NA|TRBD2|TRBJ2-5|TRBV7-9
CASSSSGAEETQYF
TGTGCCAGCAGCTCTAGCGGGGCAGAAGAGACCCAGTACTTC
>NA|NA|TRBJ2-7|TRBV10-3
CAISEAGRYEQYF
TGTGCCATCAGTGAGGCGGGCCGCTACGAGCAGTACTTC